This entry is about one TCR beta chain. The antigen remains unidentified. Donors showed nominal health when sampled, although they likely had unrecorded immune exposures. In the PCR, 60 Vbeta and 13 Jbeta primers were used. In the original workflow: A later analysis tallied about 80 million unique TCR beta chains, 10 million to 12 million of them shared. This table comes from immunoSEQ multiplex PCR, and its TCRdb copy is limited to in-frame clones, with some not included. V and J calls and clone size are copied from that table; D and trimming were computed from the DNA. The sample carries around 230,000 clones, approximately 81% recorded once. This specimen belongs to a study of cytomegalovirus exposure and HLA in healthy donors. CDR1 SGDLS and CDR2 YYNGEE come from the germline V gene. The CDR3 sequence is 16 residues long. J gave up 3 bases and V 4 bases, and 11 bases lay outside the gene matches.

Study-wide findings and caveats: The presence/absence work took it that sequencing depth was about the same across donors. A few V segments could not be told apart, such as TRBV6-2 and TRBV6-3, and were left out.

This chain joins TRBV9 and TRBJ2-5, with TRBD1 matching over 8 bases. Material: PBMCs. The receptor was isolated from a girl aged 2 to 9 in good health and CMV-seronegative. The CDR3 loop reads CASSQGHRGWEETQYF. CDR3 nucleotides: TGTGCCAGCAGCCAAGGGCACAGGGGGTGGGAAGAGACCCAGTACTTC.